This T cell receptor beta chain appears in the sequencing data of a study of metastatic and nonmetastatic thyroid tumors. Study-wide context: A comparison of repertoires was made across blood and tumor or nodule tissue from malignant and benign thyroid patients.

Notes on this clone: The antigen is not known.

Whole-study results and caveats: Malignant thyroid tumors reportedly had TCR beta diversity that was significantly higher than in benign nodules, in blood and tumor.

Original analysis: Using the CDR3 differences seen across clinicopathological groups, the authors built a distant-metastasis classifier for papillary thyroid cancer, which was meant to discriminate distant-metastatic patients. TCRdb re-processed the PCR reads through MiXCR. The V and J calls shown here were made by TCRdb, not taken from the authors' results. The table lists about 39,000 clones, roughly a sixth of them singletons, with 3% to 4% in the top ten. Every patient was untreated before thyroid surgery. The V end was cut by 2 bases, the J end by 6 bases, with 11 bases between. The CDR3 sequence is 13 residues long. Germline lookup yields CDR1 MNHEY and CDR2 SVGEGT.

The V call is TRBV6-2 or TRBV6-3, the J call TRBJ2-7; no firm D call. The source is a female donor with papillary thyroid cancer or a benign thyroid nodule (not recorded which). Some clones in this sample may be carry-over from other donors' samples. Specimen: blood. CDR3 region: CASSYPVEFEQYF. CDR3 nucleotide sequence: TGTGCCAGCAGTTACCCCGTTGAGTTCGAGCAGTACTTC.